The rows below give T cell receptor beta chains drawn from one sample of a study of beta chain features in type 1 diabetes. TCRdb's table, derived via immunoSEQ multiplex PCR, lists solely in-frame clones and lacks some. The sample lists about 700,000 clones, 13% occurring once. The sample consisted of naive CD4+ T cells from blood. Source of these receptors: a man aged 18 to 29 with type 1 diabetes. CDR3s leave out the opening cysteine and the closing phenylalanine or tryptophan.

v_gene: TRBV7-9
len: 13
CDR3aa: ASSRTRDREETQY

v_gene: TRBV9
len: 14
CDR3aa: ASSVGGGISTDTQY

v_gene: TRBV9
len: 14
CDR3aa: ASSPFGGPDTGELF

v_gene: TRBV7-2
len: 12
CDR3aa: ASSSYRDTGELF

v_gene: TRBV7-9
len: 12
CDR3aa: ASSLGPSTDTQY

v_gene: TRBV11-2
len: 15
CDR3aa: ASSLYASGAPAETQY

v_gene: TRBV25-1
len: 10
CDR3aa: ASSSYQETQY

v_gene: TRBV19
len: 13
CDR3aa: ASSPWEGDNQPQH

v_gene: TRBV28
len: 12
CDR3aa: ASTGQGYQETQY

v_gene: TRBV27
len: 10
CDR3aa: ASSPGVDEQF

v_gene: TRBV25-1
len: 12
CDR3aa: ASSVQGRDTEAF

v_gene: TRBV29-1
len: 11
CDR3aa: SVRQASNYGYT

v_gene: TRBV4-1
len: 11
CDR3aa: ASSLAGGNEQF

v_gene: TRBV18
len: 11
CDR3aa: ASSPLRGNEQY

v_gene: TRBV4-2
len: 13
CDR3aa: ASSQDLGGPYEQY

v_gene: TRBV4-1
len: 15
CDR3aa: ASSQGGTGGVGKTQY

v_gene: TRBV4-1
len: 15
CDR3aa: ASSQASSGGNTGELF

v_gene: TRBV29-1
len: 12
CDR3aa: SVEVGLGKNIQY

v_gene: TRBV7-2
len: 12
CDR3aa: ASSLWTGKEKLF

v_gene: TRBV18
len: 12
CDR3aa: ASSPVSQNTEAF

v_gene: TRBV30
len: 10
CDR3aa: AWSVRSYEQY

v_gene: TRBV2
len: 13
CDR3aa: ASITDKSSGNTIY

v_gene: TRBV7-2
len: 13
CDR3aa: ASSFLLPNTGELF

v_gene: TRBV2
len: 13
CDR3aa: ASTPNSGFHNEQF

v_gene: TRBV2
len: 11
CDR3aa: ASSKAKNTEAF

v_gene: TRBV18
len: 12
CDR3aa: ASSRDRANNEQF

v_gene: TRBV10-3
len: 12
CDR3aa: AIRPGLDTGELF

v_gene: TRBV28
len: 12
CDR3aa: ASSLGTANTEAF

v_gene: TRBV5-4
len: 13
CDR3aa: ASSLDGRGYYGYT

v_gene: TRBV21-1
len: 11
CDR3aa: ASTQRAFYEQY

v_gene: TRBV28
len: 11
CDR3aa: ASSREGGDEQF

v_gene: TRBV27
len: 14
CDR3aa: ASSLSPGTGNYGYT

v_gene: TRBV2
len: 12
CDR3aa: ATPGGEQNYGYT

v_gene: TRBV30
len: 10
CDR3aa: AWSVYRHGYT

v_gene: TRBV2
len: 15
CDR3aa: ASRRTSGGLNTGELF

v_gene: TRBV28
len: 14
CDR3aa: ASSSGGPGSYNEQF

v_gene: TRBV7-6
len: 9
CDR3aa: ASRGRGKLF

v_gene: TRBV9
len: 15
CDR3aa: ASSEQGLAGAGETQY

v_gene: TRBV7-9
len: 14
CDR3aa: ASSSPRQATNEKLF

v_gene: TRBV13
len: 13
CDR3aa: ASSLLPETNYGYT

v_gene: TRBV7-2
len: 12
CDR3aa: ASSPRQGDYGYT

v_gene: TRBV5-1
len: 13
CDR3aa: ASSLGVTVNTEAF

v_gene: TRBV7-2
len: 12
CDR3aa: ASSRQGTGVEQF

v_gene: TRBV5-6
len: 13
CDR3aa: ASSLGGTGFQPQH

v_gene: TRBV18
len: 11
CDR3aa: ASSRGSTDTQY

v_gene: TRBV30
len: 14
CDR3aa: AWSALAGGPSGELF

v_gene: TRBV29-1
len: 9
CDR3aa: SGSTAGEQY

v_gene: TRBV4-1
len: 13
CDR3aa: ASSQGPGSYNEQF

v_gene: TRBV5-6
len: 11
CDR3aa: ASSLLARETQY

v_gene: TRBV9
len: 12
CDR3aa: ASSVGSAPYEQY

v_gene: TRBV5-1
len: 11
CDR3aa: ASGASQGNEQY

v_gene: TRBV6-5
len: 14
CDR3aa: ASSYAGGHNTGELF

v_gene: TRBV20-1
len: 7
CDR3aa: SASSREF

v_gene: TRBV11-3
len: 11
CDR3aa: ASSTGSGTEAF